This T cell receptor beta chain was found in a study of blood T cells in healthy people across ages. The second PCR ran about 6 to 12 cycles with a sample-barcoded 5' primer and J-beta primers. Each TCR beta cDNA got a 12-nucleotide random molecular identifier. TCRdb recomputed calls from the 5' RACE reads with MiXCR, one row per CDR3 protein. The sample lists around 700,000 distinct CDR3 sequences; more than 20% were seen once. This CDR3 contains 15 residues. Trimming took off 0 bases at V and 0 bases at J, with 9 bases between the two ends. Germline V gene lookup returns CDR1 DFQATT and CDR2 SNEGSKA (reference sequence). This sample also appeared in a second study, on T cells of mothers and their children. That paper adds: A few healthy Caucasian mothers gave samples, and so did their six children. Pairs that are related and pairs that are unrelated have TCR recombination output shaped similarly by thymic selection.

Sequencing used blood. The rearrangement links TRBV20-1 to TRBJ1-3; D is ambiguous. The clonotype was recovered from a boy between 10 and 17 years old in good health. CDR3 sequence (DNA): TGCAGTGCTAGAGATCGAACAAGCTCTGGAAACACCATATATTTT. Translating gives CSARDRTSSGNTIYF.